What follows are 25 T cell receptor beta chains derived from one specimen sequenced in a study of long-term antiretroviral therapy in people with HIV. With survey level as its setting, the immunoSEQ assay was v3.0. The assay was immunoSEQ multiplex PCR, and TCRdb's table has in-frame clones only and misses some. The sample shows approximately 33,000 clones, 80% to 90% of them seen only once. Sample: unsorted PBMCs, taken 0.8 years before starting antiretroviral therapy. These receptors came from a man younger than 30 with HIV.

V gene TRBV19 combines with J gene TRBJ2-1; TRBD2 matches 10 bases. This CDR3 contains 17 residues. Trimming took 3 bases from V and 7 from J; bases not matched to a gene: 12. Germline V gene sequence: CDR1 LNHDA, CDR2 SQIVND (reference sequence). In DNA, the CDR3 is TGTGCCAGTAGTATCGAGGAAGGGACTAGCGTCGGGAATGAGCAGTTCTTC. This translates into CASSIEEGTSVGNEQFF.

This chain uses TRBV27 with TRBJ1-1; possibly TRBD1 for D (5 bases). CDR3 length equals 15 residues. V was shortened by 5 bases and J by 5 bases, with 18 bases between the two germline ends. The germline V gene has CDR1 MNHEY and CDR2 SMNVEV (reference sequence). CDR3 bases: TGTGCCAGCAGTCCCATAAGGGGAGGATGGACTGAAGCTTTCTTT. This translates into CASSPIRGGWTEAFF.

V gene TRBV5-6 combines with J gene TRBJ2-1, with D possibly TRBD1 on 5 matching bases. Trimming cost V 0 bases and J 10 bases, with 11 bases left between them. This CDR3 region has 13 residues. Germline V gene sequence: CDR1 SGHDT, CDR2 YYEEEE. CDR3 DNA sequence: TGTGCCAGCAGCTTGGAGGGAACAGGCGAGCAGTTCTTC. It yields the protein CASSLEGTGEQFF.

V is TRBV19 and J is TRBJ2-7; a weak D match, TRBD2 (6 bases). The germline gives CDR1 LNHDA, CDR2 SQIVND (reference sequence). The CDR3 extends over 16 amino acids. V lost 1 base and J lost 2, with 15 bases in between. The CDR3 region is CASSIGRAFSTYEQYF. CDR3 DNA sequence: TGTGCCAGTAGTATAGGGAGGGCATTTTCAACCTACGAGCAGTACTTC.

Only a few counts were recorded for this clone. V gene TRBV5-6 combines with J gene TRBJ1-2; tentative D call: TRBD1 (5 bases). This CDR3 has 15 residues. CDR1 is SGHDT and CDR2 is YYEEEE in the germline V gene. Between the trimmed V and J ends, which lost 4 bases and 4 bases, there was a span of 17 bases. The CDR3 region has the DNA TGTGCCAGCAGCAGGGACCGGGCGGGGAGCTATGGCTACACCTTC. It specifies CASSRDRAGSYGYTF.

V and J are TRBV4-3 and TRBJ2-1; D might be TRBD2 (6 bases). This CDR3 contains 16 residues. Trimming pared 0 bases from V and 7 bases from J, leaving 16 bases between. Germline assignment: CDR1 LGHNA and CDR2 YSLEER. The CDR3 loop reads CASSQDPGELLNEQFF. The CDR3 coding sequence is TGCGCCAGCAGCCAAGACCCGGGAGAATTACTAAATGAGCAGTTCTTC.

This clone was observed a few times. This chain uses TRBV9 with TRBJ1-5; D remains unclear. Per the germline V gene, CDR1 is SGDLS and CDR2 is YYNGEE. The CDR3 extends over 15 amino acids. The V gene lost 0 bases and the J gene lost 7 bases, with 14 bases spanning the gap. CDR3 in DNA: TGTGCCAGCAGCGTAGGTACGGGTGAGCAGCAGCCCCAGCATTTT. Translating it yields CASSVGTGEQQPQHF.

This rearrangement joins TRBV7-9 to TRBJ2-7, with D possibly called TRBD1 or TRBD2 (7 bases each). Per germline, CDR1 SEHNR and CDR2 FQNEAQ (reference sequence). The V gene lost 5 bases and the J gene lost 9 bases, with 17 bases spanning the gap. The CDR3 loop spans 13 amino acids. CDR3 loop: CASSAQGGRGQYF. CDR3 bases: TGTGCCAGCAGCGCCCAGGGGGGGCGCGGGCAGTACTTC.

This clone was counted a single time. The chain has TRBV7-2 and TRBJ2-3, with TRBD2 matching over 7 bases. Germline CDR1 and CDR2: SGHTA and FQGNSA. CDR3 length: 19 residues. Trimming removed 0 bases from V and 1 base from J; junction bases left unmatched: 13. The CDR3 DNA reads as TGTGCCAGCAGCTTAGCGAGGAGGTTGGGGACTACCGGCACAGATACGCAGTATTTT. It is translated as CASSLARRLGTTGTDTQYF.

The chain has TRBV7-2 and TRBJ2-7; a weak D match, TRBD2 (6 bases). Germline lookup yields CDR1 SGHTA and CDR2 FQGNSA. This CDR3 is 16 amino acids long. The ends were cut back, 1 base at V and 2 bases at J, with 15 bases in the middle. CDR3 nucleotides: TGTGCCAGCAGCTTAGTCGGGGGAAATGGCCCCTACGAGCAGTACTTC. The encoded protein is CASSLVGGNGPYEQYF.

CDR3 sequence: CASSFGWGQGREKLFF. The CDR3, as DNA: TGTGCCAGCAGCTTCGGGTGGGGACAGGGAAGAGAAAAACTGTTTTTT. The chain uses TRBV7-2 and TRBJ1-4; 9 bases agree with TRBD1. J gave up 8 bases and V 3 bases, and 10 bases lay outside the gene matches. The CDR3 has 16 residues. Germline values: CDR1 SGHTA, CDR2 FQGNSA.

This sequence joins TRBV19 and TRBJ2-6; D is ambiguous. In germline, CDR1 is LNHDA, CDR2 SQIVND (reference sequence). V lost 7 bases and J lost 0, with 10 bases in between. The CDR3 totals 15 residues. Here the CDR3 reads CASTRRDSGANVLTF. The DNA for the CDR3 is TGTGCCAGTACCCGAAGGGACTCTGGGGCCAACGTCCTGACTTTC.

V usage is TRBV21-1 and J usage is TRBJ1-5; the tabulated D call, TRBD1, remains unverified against the DNA. TRBV21-1 is assigned pseudogene status. The CDR3 runs 15 residues. CDR3 coding DNA: TGTGCCAGCAGCAAATATAAGGGGTCGAATCAGCCCCAGCATTTT. Protein sequence: CASSKYKGSNQPQHF.

This rearrangement joins TRBV2 to TRBJ1-1, with D unclear. The CDR3 consists of 13 residues. Per the germline V gene, CDR1 is SNHLY and CDR2 is FYNNEI. V lost 2 bases and J lost 1, with 5 bases in between. This chain's CDR3 is CASSELWNTEAFF. CDR3 sequence (DNA): TGTGCCAGCAGTGAACTTTGGAACACTGAAGCTTTCTTT.

V usage is TRBV6-1 and J usage is TRBJ1-1, with D perhaps TRBD1 (5 bases). This CDR3 comprises 13 residues. Germline V gene lookup returns CDR1 MNHNS and CDR2 SASEGT. The V end was cut by 3 bases, the J end by 8 bases, with 13 bases between. CDR3 residues: CASSEVWDGEAFF. The CDR3 bases are TGTGCCAGCAGTGAGGTATGGGACGGAGAAGCTTTCTTT.

The chain employs TRBV5-1 and TRBJ1-3; D unresolved. Per germline, CDR1 SGHRS and CDR2 YFSETQ. V lost 4 bases to trimming and J lost 0 bases, with 14 bases between them. The CDR3 is made up of 16 amino acids. Here the CDR3 reads CASSPTRRSSGNTIYF. The CDR3 region has the DNA TGCGCCAGCAGCCCTACGCGCCGGAGCTCTGGAAACACCATATATTTT.

The chain combines TRBV7-8 with TRBJ2-1; tentatively, D is TRBD1 or TRBD2 (5 bases each). Per the germline V gene, CDR1 is SGHVS and CDR2 is FQNEAQ. The V gene lost 4 bases and the J gene lost 3 bases, with 13 bases spanning the gap. The CDR3 runs to 15 residues. In DNA, the CDR3 is TGTGCCAGCAGCTACGGGGCATCCAGCTACAATGAGCAGTTCTTC. Protein sequence: CASSYGASSYNEQFF.

J is TRBJ1-5 and V is TRBV19, with 7 bases aligning to TRBD1. V was pared by 1 base and J by 7 bases, with 7 bases of the junction left unmatched. Germline loops: CDR1 LNHDA, CDR2 SQIVND (reference sequence). The CDR3 spans 15 residues. The CDR3 bases are TGTGCCAGTAGTATAGTACCAGGGGGTCGGCAGCCCCAGCATTTT. The encoded protein is CASSIVPGGRQPQHF.

CDR3 DNA sequence: TGTGCCAGCAGCTTAGCGGCTCCCGGGACAGGGGGGGAGCAGTTCTTC. Its protein is CASSLAAPGTGGEQFF. The chain employs TRBV7-2 and TRBJ2-1, with 11 positions matching TRBD1. Germline loops: CDR1 SGHTA, CDR2 FQGNSA. Germline trimming cut 0 bases from V and 10 bases from J; bases unmatched to any gene: 8. This CDR3 has 16 amino acids.

This chain joins TRBV27 and TRBJ2-3; 10 bases line up with TRBD2. V lost 3 bases, J lost 2 bases, and 5 bases stayed unmatched. CDR1 MNHEY and CDR2 SMNVEV come from the germline V gene (reference sequence). This CDR3 is 16 amino acids long. The CDR3 DNA reads TGTGCCAGCAGTTTGGGTAGCGGGAGGCCCACAGATACGCAGTATTTT. This sequence encodes CASSLGSGRPTDTQYF.

The CDR3 DNA reads as TGTGCCAGCAGTCCCCGAAATCCCTCTTTTGGTGGCTACACCTTC. It codes for CASSPRNPSFGGYTF. The chain links TRBV27 to TRBJ1-2; D remains unclear. The V end was cut by 5 bases, the J end by 7 bases, with 20 bases between. CDR3 length equals 15 residues. Germline assignment: CDR1 MNHEY and CDR2 SMNVEV (reference sequence).

This rearrangement joins TRBV2 to TRBJ2-7, with D hard to call. V dropped 8 bases and J dropped 3 bases, with 11 bases sitting between them. This CDR3 region has 12 residues. Germline CDR1 SNHLY, CDR2 FYNNEI. The CDR3 sequence is CASVDQLYEQYF. In DNA, the CDR3 is TGTGCCAGCGTGGACCAACTCTACGAGCAGTACTTC.

The gene calls are TRBV19 and TRBJ1-4; no firm D call. V lost 1 base and J 0 bases, leaving 9 bases between the germline ends. Germline lookup yields CDR1 LNHDA and CDR2 SQIVND (reference sequence). The CDR3 length is 16 residues. CDR3 bases: TGTGCCAGTAGTATAGGGCCGTTTTCAACTAATGAAAAACTGTTTTTT. It codes for CASSIGPFSTNEKLFF.

The chain joins TRBV5-1 to TRBJ2-7; D is unresolved. CDR1 and CDR2 (germline): SGHRS, YFSETQ. Trimming took off 0 bases at V and 3 bases at J, with 7 bases between the two ends. The CDR3 length is 13 residues. In DNA form, the CDR3 reads TGCGCCAGCAGCTTGGCACCGGACTACGAGCAGTACTTC. This translates into CASSLAPDYEQYF. The whole variable domain, filled in from reference TRBV5-1 and TRBJ2-7, reads KAGVTQTPRYLIKTRGQQVTLSCSPISGHRSVSWYQQTPGQGLQFLFEYFSETQRNKGNFPGRFSGRQFSNSRSEMNVSTLELGDSALYLCASSLAPDYEQYFGPGTRLTVT.

This clone has only a few counts. The chain couples TRBV7-9 to TRBJ2-5; 13 bases agree with TRBD2. Germline V gene sequence: CDR1 SEHNR, CDR2 FQNEAQ (reference sequence). The CDR3 runs 15 residues. Trimming cost V 4 bases and J 4 bases; bases outside gene matches: 3. CDR3 DNA sequence: TGTGCCAGCAGCTCCCGGACTAGCGGGGGAGAGACCCAGTACTTC. As protein: CASSSRTSGGETQYF.